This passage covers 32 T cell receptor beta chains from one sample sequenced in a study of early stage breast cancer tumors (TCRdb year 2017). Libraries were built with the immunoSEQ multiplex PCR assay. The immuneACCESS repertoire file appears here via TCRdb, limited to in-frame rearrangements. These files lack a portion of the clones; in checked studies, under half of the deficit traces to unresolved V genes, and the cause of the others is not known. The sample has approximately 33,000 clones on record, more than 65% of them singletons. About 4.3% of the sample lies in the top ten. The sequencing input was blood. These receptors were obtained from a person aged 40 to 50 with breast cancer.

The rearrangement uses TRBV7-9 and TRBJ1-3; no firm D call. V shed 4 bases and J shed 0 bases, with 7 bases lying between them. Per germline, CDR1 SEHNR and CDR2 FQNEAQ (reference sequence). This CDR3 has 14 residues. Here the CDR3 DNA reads TGTGCCAGCAGCTCAAGGGCCTCTGGAAACACCATATATTTT. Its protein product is CASSSRASGNTIYF.

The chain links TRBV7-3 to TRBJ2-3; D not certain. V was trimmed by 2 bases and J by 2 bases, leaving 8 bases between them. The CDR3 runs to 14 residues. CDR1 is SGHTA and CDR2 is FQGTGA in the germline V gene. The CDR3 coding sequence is TGTGCCAGCAGCTTACTTGGAGACACAGATACGCAGTATTTT. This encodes CASSLLGDTDTQYF.

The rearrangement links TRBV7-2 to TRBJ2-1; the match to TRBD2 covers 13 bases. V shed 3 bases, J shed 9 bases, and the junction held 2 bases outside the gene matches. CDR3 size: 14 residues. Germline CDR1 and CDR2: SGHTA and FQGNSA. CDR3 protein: CASSLGLAGSEQFF. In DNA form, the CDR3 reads TGTGCCAGCAGCTTGGGACTAGCGGGGTCTGAGCAGTTCTTC.

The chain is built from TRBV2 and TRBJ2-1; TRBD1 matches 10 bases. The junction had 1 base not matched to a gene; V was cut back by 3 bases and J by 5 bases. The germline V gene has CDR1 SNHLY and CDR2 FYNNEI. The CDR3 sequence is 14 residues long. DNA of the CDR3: TGTGCCAGCAGTGAGGGGACAGGGGACAATGAGCAGTTCTTC. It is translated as CASSEGTGDNEQFF. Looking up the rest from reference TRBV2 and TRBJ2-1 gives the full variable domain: EPEVTQTPSHQVTQMGQEVILRCVPISNHLYFYWYRQILGQKVEFLVSFYNNEISEKSEIFDDQFSVERPDGSNFTLKIRSTKLEDSAMYFCASSEGTGDNEQFFGPGTRLTVL.

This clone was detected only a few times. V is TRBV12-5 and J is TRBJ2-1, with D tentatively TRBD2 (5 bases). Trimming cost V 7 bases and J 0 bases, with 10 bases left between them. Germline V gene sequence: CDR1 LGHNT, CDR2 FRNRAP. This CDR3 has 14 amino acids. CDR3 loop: CASARASSYNEQFF. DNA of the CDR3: TGTGCTAGTGCGCGGGCCAGCTCCTACAATGAGCAGTTCTTC.

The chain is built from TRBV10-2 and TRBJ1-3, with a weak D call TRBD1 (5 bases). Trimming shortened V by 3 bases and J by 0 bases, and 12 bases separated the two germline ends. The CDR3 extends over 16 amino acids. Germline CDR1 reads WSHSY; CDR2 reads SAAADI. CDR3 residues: CASSDGDVRSGNTIYF. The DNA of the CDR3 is TGCGCCAGCAGTGATGGGGACGTACGCTCTGGAAACACCATATATTTT.

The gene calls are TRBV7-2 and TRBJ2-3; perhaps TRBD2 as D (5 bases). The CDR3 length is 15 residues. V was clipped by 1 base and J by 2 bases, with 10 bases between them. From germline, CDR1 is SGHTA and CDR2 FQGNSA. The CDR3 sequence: CASSLERGSTDTQYF. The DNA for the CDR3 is TGTGCCAGCAGCTTAGAACGGGGTTCCACAGATACGCAGTATTTT.

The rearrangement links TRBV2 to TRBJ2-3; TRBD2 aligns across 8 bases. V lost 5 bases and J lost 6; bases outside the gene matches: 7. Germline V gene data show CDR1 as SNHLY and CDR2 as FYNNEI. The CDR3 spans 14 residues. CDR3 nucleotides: TGTGCCAGCAGTCGGAACGGGAGGGGGGATACGCAGTATTTT. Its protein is CASSRNGRGDTQYF.

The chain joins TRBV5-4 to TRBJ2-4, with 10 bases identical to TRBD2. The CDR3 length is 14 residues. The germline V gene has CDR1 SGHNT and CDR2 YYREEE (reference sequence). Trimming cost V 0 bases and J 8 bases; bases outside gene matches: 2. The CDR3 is CASSLDLAGDIQYF. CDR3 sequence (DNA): TGTGCCAGCAGCTTGGACCTAGCGGGAGACATTCAGTACTTC.

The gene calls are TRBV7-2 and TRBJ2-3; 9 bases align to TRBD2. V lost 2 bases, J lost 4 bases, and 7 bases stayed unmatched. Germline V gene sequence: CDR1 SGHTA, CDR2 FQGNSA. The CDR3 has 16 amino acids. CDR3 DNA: TGTGCCAGCAGCTTACTAGCGGGATCTTTCCCAGATACGCAGTATTTT. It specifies CASSLLAGSFPDTQYF.

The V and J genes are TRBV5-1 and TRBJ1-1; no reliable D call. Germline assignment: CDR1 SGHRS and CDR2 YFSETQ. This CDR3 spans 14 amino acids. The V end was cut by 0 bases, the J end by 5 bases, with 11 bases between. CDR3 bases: TGCGCCAGCAGCTTGGCCCGGGTGGGAACTGAAGCTTTCTTT. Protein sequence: CASSLARVGTEAFF.

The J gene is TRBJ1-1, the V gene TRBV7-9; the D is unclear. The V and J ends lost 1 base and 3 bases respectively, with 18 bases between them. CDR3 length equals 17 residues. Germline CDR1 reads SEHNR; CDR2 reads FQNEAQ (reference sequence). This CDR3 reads CASSLVGEYPYDTEAFF. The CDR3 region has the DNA TGTGCCAGCAGCTTAGTAGGAGAGTATCCCTATGACACTGAAGCTTTCTTT.

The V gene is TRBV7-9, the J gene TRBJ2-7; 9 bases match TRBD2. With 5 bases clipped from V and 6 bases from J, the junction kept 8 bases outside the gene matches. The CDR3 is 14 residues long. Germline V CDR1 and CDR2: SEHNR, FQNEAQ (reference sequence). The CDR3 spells CASSPLAGISEQYF. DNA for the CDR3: TGTGCCAGCAGCCCTCTAGCGGGAATCAGCGAGCAGTACTTC.

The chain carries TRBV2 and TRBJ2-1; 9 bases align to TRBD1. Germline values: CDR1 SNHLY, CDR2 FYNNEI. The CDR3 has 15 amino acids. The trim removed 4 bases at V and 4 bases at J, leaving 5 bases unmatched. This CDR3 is CASSATGGGYNEQFF. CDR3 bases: TGTGCCAGCAGTGCTACAGGGGGCGGATACAATGAGCAGTTCTTC.

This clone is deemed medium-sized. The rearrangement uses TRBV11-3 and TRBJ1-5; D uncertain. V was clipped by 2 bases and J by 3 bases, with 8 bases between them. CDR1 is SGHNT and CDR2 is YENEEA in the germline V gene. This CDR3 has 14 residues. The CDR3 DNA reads TGTGCCAGCAGCTTATCGGGTTCCAATCAGCCCCAGCATTTT. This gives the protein CASSLSGSNQPQHF.

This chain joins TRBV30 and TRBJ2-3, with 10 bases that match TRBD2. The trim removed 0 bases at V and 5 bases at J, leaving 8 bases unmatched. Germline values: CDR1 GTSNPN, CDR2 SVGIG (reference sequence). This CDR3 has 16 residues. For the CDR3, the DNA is TGTGCCTGGAGTGTCCCGCTAGCGGGAGTGGGAGATACGCAGTATTTT. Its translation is CAWSVPLAGVGDTQYF.

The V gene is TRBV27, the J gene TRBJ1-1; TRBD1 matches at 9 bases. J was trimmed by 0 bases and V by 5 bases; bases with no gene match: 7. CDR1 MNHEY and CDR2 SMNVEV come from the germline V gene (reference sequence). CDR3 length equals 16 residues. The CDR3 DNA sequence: TGTGCCAGCAGTCCATTCTACAGGGGGCTGAACACTGAAGCTTTCTTT. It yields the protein CASSPFYRGLNTEAFF.

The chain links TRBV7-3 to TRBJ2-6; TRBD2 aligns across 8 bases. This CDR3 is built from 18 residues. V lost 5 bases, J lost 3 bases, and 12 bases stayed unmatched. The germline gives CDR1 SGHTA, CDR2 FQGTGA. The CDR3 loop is CASSKITSGTYGANVLTF. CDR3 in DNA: TGTGCCAGCAGCAAAATCACTAGCGGTACATATGGGGCCAACGTCCTGACTTTC.

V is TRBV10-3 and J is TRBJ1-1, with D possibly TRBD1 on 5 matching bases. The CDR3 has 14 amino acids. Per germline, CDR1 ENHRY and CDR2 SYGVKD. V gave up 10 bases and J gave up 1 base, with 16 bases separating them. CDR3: CATKITGSNTEAFF. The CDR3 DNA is TGTGCCACAAAAATAACAGGCTCGAACACTGAAGCTTTCTTT.

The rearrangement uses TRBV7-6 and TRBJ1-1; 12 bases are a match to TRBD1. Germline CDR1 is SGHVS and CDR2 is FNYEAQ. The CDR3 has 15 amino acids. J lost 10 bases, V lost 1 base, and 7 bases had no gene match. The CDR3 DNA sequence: TGTGCCAGCAGCTTAGGAGGGACAGGGGGCCCTGGAGCTTTCTTT. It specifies CASSLGGTGGPGAFF.

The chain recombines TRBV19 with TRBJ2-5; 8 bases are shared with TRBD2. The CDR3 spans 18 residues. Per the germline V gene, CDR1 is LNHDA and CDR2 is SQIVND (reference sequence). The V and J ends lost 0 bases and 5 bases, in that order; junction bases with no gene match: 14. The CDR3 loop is CASSIDVAERGWRETQYF. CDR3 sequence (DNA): TGTGCCAGTAGTATAGACGTCGCCGAGCGGGGGTGGCGGGAGACCCAGTACTTC.

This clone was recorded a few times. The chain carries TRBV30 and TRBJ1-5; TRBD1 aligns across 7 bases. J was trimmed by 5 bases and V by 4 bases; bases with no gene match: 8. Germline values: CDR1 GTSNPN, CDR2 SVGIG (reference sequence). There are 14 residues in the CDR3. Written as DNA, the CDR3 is TGTGCCTGGACCCGACAGGGCTGGGATCAGCCCCAGCATTTT. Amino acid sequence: CAWTRQGWDQPQHF.

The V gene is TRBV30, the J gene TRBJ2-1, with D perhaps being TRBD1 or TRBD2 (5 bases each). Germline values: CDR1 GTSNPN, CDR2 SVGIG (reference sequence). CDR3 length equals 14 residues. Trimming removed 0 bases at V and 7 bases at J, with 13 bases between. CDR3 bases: TGTGCCTGGAGTGTATCCGGGGCTCAAAATGAGCAGTTCTTC. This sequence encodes CAWSVSGAQNEQFF.

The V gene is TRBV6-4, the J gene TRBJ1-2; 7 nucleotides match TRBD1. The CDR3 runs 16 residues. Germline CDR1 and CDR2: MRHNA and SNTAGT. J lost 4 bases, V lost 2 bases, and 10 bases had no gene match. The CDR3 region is CASSDTPQGPIYGYTF. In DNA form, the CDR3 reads TGTGCCAGCAGTGACACCCCACAGGGGCCCATCTATGGCTACACCTTC.

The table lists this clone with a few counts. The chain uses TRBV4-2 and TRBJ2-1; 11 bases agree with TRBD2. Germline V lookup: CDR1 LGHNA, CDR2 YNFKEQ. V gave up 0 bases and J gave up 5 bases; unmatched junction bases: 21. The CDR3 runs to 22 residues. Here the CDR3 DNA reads TGTGCCAGCAGCCAAGAGAAGCTGGTAGCGGGAGGGCCTCGGCTGATGAACAATGAGCAGTTCTTC. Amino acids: CASSQEKLVAGGPRLMNNEQFF.

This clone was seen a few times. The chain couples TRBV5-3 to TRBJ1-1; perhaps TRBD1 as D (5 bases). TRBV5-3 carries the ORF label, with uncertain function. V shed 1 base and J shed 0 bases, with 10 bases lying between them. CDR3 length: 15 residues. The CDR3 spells CARSLYGTVNTEAFF. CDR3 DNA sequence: TGTGCCAGAAGCTTGTATGGGACTGTGAACACTGAAGCTTTCTTT.

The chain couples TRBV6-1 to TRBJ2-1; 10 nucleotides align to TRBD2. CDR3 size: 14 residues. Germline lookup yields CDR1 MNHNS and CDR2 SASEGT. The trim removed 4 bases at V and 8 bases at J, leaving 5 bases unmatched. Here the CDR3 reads CASSAGTSAHEQFF. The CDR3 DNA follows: TGTGCCAGCAGTGCCGGGACTAGCGCGCATGAGCAGTTCTTC.

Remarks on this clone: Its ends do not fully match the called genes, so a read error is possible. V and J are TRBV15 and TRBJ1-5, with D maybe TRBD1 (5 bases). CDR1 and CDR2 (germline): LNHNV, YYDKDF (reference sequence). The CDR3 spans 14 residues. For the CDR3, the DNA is TGTGCCACCAGCGGAGAGGGGCTAAGTCAGCCCCAGCATTTT. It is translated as CATSGEGLSQPQHF.

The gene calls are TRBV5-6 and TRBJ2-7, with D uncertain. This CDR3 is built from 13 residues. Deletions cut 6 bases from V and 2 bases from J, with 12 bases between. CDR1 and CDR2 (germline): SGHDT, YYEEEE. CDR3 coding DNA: TGTGCCAGCAACTCCTACACCGCCTACGAGCAGTACTTC. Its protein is CASNSYTAYEQYF.

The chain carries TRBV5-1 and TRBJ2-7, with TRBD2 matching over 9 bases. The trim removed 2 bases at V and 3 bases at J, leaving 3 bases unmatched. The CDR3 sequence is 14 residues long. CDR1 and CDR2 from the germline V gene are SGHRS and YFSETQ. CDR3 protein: CASSFRGRDYEQYF. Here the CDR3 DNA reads TGCGCCAGCAGCTTTCGCGGGAGGGACTACGAGCAGTACTTC.

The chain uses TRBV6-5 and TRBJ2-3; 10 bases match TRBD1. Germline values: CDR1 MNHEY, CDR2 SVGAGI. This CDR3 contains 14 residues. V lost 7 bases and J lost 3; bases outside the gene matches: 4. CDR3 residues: CASTRDRGTDTQYF. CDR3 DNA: TGTGCCAGCACCCGGGACAGGGGAACAGATACGCAGTATTTT.

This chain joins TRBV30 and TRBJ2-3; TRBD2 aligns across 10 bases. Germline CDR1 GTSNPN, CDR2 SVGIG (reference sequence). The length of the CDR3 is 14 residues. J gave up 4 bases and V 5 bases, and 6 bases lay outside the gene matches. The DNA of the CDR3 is TGTGCCTGGGGGAGCGGGAGGGTGTCAGATACGCAGTATTTT. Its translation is CAWGSGRVSDTQYF.